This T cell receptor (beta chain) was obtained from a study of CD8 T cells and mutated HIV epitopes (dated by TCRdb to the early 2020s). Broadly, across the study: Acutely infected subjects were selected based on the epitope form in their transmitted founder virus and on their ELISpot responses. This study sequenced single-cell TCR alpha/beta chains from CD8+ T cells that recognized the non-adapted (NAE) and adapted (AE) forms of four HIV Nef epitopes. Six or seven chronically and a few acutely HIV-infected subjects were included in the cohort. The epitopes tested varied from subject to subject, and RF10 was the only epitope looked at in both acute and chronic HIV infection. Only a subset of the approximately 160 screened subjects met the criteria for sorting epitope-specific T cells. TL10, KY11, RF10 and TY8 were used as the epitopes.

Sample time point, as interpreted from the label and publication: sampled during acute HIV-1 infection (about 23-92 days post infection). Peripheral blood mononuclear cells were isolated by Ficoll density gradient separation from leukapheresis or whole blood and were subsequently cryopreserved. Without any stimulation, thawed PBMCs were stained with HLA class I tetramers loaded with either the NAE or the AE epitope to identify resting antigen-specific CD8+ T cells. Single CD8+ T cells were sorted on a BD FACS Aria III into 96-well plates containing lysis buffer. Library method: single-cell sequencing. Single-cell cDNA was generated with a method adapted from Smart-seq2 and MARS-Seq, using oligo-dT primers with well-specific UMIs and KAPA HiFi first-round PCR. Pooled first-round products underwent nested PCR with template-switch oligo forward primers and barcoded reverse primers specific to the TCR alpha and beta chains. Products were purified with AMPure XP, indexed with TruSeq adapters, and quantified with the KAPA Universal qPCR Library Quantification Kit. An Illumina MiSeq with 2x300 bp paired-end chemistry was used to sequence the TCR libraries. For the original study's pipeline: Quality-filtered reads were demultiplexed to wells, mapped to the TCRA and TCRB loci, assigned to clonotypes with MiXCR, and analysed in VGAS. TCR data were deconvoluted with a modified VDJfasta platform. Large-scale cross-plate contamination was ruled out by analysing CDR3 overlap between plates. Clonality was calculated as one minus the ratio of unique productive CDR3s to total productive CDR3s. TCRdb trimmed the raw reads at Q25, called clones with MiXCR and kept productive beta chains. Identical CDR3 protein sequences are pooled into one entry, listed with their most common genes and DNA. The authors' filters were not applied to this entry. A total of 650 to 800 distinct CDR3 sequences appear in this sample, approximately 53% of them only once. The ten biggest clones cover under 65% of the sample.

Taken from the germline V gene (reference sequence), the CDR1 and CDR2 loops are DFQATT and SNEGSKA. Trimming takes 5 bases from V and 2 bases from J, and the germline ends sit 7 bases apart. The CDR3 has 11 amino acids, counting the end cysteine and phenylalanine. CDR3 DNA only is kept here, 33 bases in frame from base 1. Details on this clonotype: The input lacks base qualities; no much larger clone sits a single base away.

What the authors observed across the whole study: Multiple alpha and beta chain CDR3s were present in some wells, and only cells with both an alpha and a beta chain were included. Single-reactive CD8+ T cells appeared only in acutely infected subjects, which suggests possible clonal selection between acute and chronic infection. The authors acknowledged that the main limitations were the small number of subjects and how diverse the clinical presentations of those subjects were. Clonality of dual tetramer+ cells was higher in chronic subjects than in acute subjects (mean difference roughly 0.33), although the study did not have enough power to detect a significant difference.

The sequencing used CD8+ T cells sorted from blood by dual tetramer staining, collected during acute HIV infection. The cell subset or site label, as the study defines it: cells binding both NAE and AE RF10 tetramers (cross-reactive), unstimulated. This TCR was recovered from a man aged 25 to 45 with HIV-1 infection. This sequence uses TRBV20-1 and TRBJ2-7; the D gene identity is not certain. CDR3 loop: CSALLPYEQYF. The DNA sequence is TGCAGTGCTCTCCTTCCCTACGAGCAGTACTTC.